This paragraph covers one T cell receptor (beta chain) sequence. Its antigen is not yet known. The sample holds no much larger clone one base away, and base qualities are not on file. This specimen comes from a study of T cell responses to AZD1222 COVID-19 vaccine listed by TCRdb under 2021. Background on the whole study: AZD1222 recipients given second doses at about 4 weeks or at about 12 weeks were pooled, since spike-specific TCR depth and breadth were not found to differ between the two schedules. TCR sequencing was performed for roughly 240 trial participants, of whom 207 were given two doses of AZD1222 and approximately 26 were given two doses of MenACWY control vaccine. Trial participants were enrolled by age into 18-55, 56-69 and 70-plus year subgroups, with approximately 160, 26 and 62 TCR-sequenced participants respectively. Overall study results and their limits: After two AZD1222 doses, both the breadth and the depth of spike-specific TCRs were significantly higher than at day 0 and than in MenACWY recipients. No day 14 peak-response samples were available, so repertoires were characterized only after the peak T cell response. Most participants were white British and females outnumbered males, and the authors suggested that clonal diversity may have been underestimated. Conclusions about previously exposed vaccinees were limited because only six AZD1222 recipients were SARS-CoV-2 seropositive at baseline. Epitopes outside the regions mutated in the B.1.351 and B.1.1.7 variants were reportedly recognized by nearly half of the unique spike-specific TCRs. The vaccine-associated CD4 TCRs covered the entire spike protein, and the dominant responses fell in regions 160-218 and 743-854. The 56-69-year group was small, and its depth increase did not reach significance, likely because of low power.

The CDR3 regions of human TCRbeta chains were subjected to immunosequencing. Under the source paper's analysis protocol: Repertoire TCRs were matched against a reference library of SARS-CoV-2-specific TCRs generated with the MIRA antigen-specificity platform. Breadth meant the fraction of unique TCRs that were SARS-CoV-2-associated, whereas depth meant the fraction of total T cells that were SARS-CoV-2-associated. Using the MIRA data, each spike-specific TCR was mapped to the spike region that the TCR reacts to and placed in a CD4 or CD8 class. Log10-transformed breadth and depth values were compared by one-way ANOVA with Sidak's multiple comparisons tests. In TCRdb, the immuneACCESS table is reduced to in-frame sequences with V and J assigned. These tables do not hold every clone; where another copy was compared, an unresolved V gene accounts for under half, and the others remain unexplained. The DNA gave D and trimming, while V, J and clone size come from that table. In all, the sample holds roughly 72,000 clones, and about 85% of those were seen once. Together, the top ten hold roughly 22% of the sample.

Read against the paper, the sample's time point label means: baseline before first vaccination. Samples from vaccinated people were obtained from the UK trials COV001 and COV002, which included a single-blind randomized controlled phase 2/3 trial of AZD1222 (ChAdOx1 nCoV-19) in healthy adults. For TCRbeta chain sequencing, PBMC samples from trial participants were taken at day 0 and at day 28 after the second dose. Reading from cysteine to phenylalanine, the CDR3 counts 14 amino acids. Just CDR3 DNA is preserved here, 42 bases in frame from base 1. CDR1 and CDR2 (GTSNPN, SVGIG) derive from the germline V gene (reference sequence). The germline ends are 10 bases apart after V is trimmed by 1 base and J by 2 bases.

Recombination connected TRBV30 to TRBJ2-3; the best D guess is TRBD2, with 7 bases matching. The TCR was taken from an adult in good health. The specimen comprised peripheral blood, sampled on day 0 of AZD1222 vaccination. In nucleotide form, the sequence is TGTGCCTGGAGTGAGGGGGGGGTCACAGATACGCAGTATTTT. It specifies CAWSEGGVTDTQYF.